This T cell receptor (beta chain) is from a study of blood T cells in healthy people across ages. General study results and limits: Age advanced and TCR beta diversity per million T cells fell, roughly linearly. More naive CD4+ cells and higher diversity were found in long-lived than in aged donors.

Together with a sample-barcoded 5' primer, a J-beta primer mix was included in a second PCR lasting 7 to 11 cycles. TCRdb fed the 5' RACE reads into MiXCR, producing one record per CDR3 protein. The repertoire has around 800,000 distinct CDR3 sequences, approximately 48% of them found once; the top ten carry about a fifth. The CDR3 covers 15 residues. CDR1 and CDR2 (germline): SGHTA, FQGTGA. The V and J ends lost 5 bases and 0 bases respectively, with 11 bases between them. For this clonotype: Its specificity is not known.

This TCR was sampled from a man in his sixties in good health. The chain has TRBV7-3 and TRBJ2-1, with D tentatively TRBD1 or TRBD2 (6 bases each). The sequencing sample was made of blood. This CDR3 reads CASSIGGSSYNEQFF. CDR3 nucleotide sequence: TGTGCCAGCAGCATCGGGGGCAGCTCCTACAATGAGCAGTTCTTC.